This TCR beta chain was documented in a study of T-cell reconstitution after alpha-beta-depleted transplantation in children. This clonotype came up many times. The antigen remains unidentified. Broader study findings: Where alpha-beta T cells came from about two months after transplant was reportedly several hundred expanded graft clones. At day 60, the high TCRbeta diversity found in some patients originated from recipient T cells and thymic progenitors that had survived. Among T cells one year after transplant, newly produced cells accounted for most counts and diversity.

Between the trimmed V and J ends, which lost 4 bases and 5 bases, there was a span of 12 bases. Looked up from germline, CDR1 is SQVTM and CDR2 is ANQGSEA. The CDR3 covers 12 residues. TCRbeta library construction was performed incorporating unique molecular identifiers. TCRdb fed the PCR reads into MiXCR, producing one record per CDR3 protein. The table lists hundreds of thousands of distinct CDR3 sequences, around 13% of them singletons, with 0.79% in the top ten. The chain combines TRBV29-1 with TRBJ2-7; tentative D call: TRBD2 (5 bases). The sequencing used PBMCs, collected before TCRalphabeta/CD19-depleted stem cell transplant. The clonotype comes from a girl aged 2 to 9 with congenital amegakaryocytic thrombocytopenia, due to receive a stem cell transplant. This CDR3 reads CSVVRGLDEQYF. CDR3 DNA: TGCAGCGTTGTTAGAGGGTTGGACGAGCAGTACTTC.